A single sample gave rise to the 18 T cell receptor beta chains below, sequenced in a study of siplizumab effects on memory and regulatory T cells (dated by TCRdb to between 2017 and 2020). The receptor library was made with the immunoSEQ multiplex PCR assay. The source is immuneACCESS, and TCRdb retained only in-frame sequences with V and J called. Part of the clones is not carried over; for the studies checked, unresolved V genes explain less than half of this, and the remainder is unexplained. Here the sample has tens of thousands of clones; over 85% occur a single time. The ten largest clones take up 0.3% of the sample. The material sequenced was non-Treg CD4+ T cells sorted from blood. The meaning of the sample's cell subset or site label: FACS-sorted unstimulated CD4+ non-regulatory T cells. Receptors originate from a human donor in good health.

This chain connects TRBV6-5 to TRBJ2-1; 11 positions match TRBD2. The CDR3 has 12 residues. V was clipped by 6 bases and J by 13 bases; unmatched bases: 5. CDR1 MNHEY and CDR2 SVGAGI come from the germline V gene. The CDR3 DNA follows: TGTGCCAGCAGACCAACTAGCGGGGGCCAGTTCTTC. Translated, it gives CASRPTSGGQFF.

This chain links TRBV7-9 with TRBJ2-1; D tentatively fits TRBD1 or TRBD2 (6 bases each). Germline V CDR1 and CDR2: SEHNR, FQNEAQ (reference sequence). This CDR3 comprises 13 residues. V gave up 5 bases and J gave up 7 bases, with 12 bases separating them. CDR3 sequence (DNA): TGTGCCAGCAGCCTTAGGGGGGCGAATGAGCAGTTCTTC. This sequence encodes CASSLRGANEQFF.

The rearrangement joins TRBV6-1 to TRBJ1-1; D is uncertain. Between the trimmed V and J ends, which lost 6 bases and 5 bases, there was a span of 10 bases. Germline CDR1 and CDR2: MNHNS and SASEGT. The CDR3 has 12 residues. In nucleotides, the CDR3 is TGTGCCAGCAGCTTAGACGGGACTGAAGCTTTCTTT. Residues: CASSLDGTEAFF.

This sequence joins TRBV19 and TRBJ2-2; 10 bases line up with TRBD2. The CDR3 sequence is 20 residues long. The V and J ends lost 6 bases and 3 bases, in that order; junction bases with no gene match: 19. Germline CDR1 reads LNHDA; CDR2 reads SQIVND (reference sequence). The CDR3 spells CASSQTRIAGGEGDTGELFF. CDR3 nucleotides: TGTGCCAGTAGCCAAACCCGGATAGCGGGGGGAGAAGGAGACACCGGGGAGCTGTTTTTT.

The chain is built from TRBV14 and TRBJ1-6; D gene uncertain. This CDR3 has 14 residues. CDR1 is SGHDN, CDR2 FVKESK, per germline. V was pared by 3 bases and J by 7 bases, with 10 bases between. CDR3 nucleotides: TGTGCCAGCAGCCATCAGACGGAAAATTCACCCCTCCACTTT. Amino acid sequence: CASSHQTENSPLHF.

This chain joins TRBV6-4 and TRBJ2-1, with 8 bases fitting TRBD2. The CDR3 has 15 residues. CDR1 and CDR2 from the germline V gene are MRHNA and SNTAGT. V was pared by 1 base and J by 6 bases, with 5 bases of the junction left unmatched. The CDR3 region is CASSDWLAGFNEQFF. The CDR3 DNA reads TGTGCCAGCAGTGACTGGTTAGCGGGGTTCAATGAGCAGTTCTTC.

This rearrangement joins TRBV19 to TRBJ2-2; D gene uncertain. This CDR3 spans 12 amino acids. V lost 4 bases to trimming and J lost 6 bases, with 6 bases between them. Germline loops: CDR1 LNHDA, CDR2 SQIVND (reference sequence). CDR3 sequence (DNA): TGTGCCAGTAGTAAGGACGCCGGGGAGCTGTTTTTT. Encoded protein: CASSKDAGELFF.

This CDR3 reads CASRGVYTPYGYTF. Here the CDR3 DNA reads TGTGCCAGCAGAGGGGTTTACACGCCTTATGGCTACACCTTC. V gene TRBV6-5 combines with J gene TRBJ1-2, with D possibly TRBD1 on 5 matching bases. Germline assignment: CDR1 MNHEY and CDR2 SVGAGI. The length of the CDR3 is 14 residues. V dropped 6 bases and J dropped 5 bases, with 16 bases sitting between them.

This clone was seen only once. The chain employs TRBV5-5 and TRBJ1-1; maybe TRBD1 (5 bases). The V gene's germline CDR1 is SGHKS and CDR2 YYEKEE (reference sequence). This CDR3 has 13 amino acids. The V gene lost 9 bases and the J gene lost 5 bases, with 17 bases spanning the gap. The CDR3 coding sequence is TGTGCCACCTCGAGGTGGGGGAGGACTGAAGCTTTCTTT. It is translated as CATSRWGRTEAFF.

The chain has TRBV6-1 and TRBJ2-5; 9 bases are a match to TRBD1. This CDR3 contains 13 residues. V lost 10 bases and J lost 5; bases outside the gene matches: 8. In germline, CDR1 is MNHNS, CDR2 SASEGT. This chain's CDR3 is CATGTGLHETQYF. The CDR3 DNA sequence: TGTGCCACCGGGACAGGGTTACATGAGACCCAGTACTTC.

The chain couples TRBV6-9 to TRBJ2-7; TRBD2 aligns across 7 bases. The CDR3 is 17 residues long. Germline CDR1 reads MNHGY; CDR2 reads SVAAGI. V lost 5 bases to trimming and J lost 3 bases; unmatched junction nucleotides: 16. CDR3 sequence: CASSAPGGGREYYEQYF. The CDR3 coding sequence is TGTGCCAGCAGTGCCCCGGGTGGCGGGAGAGAGTACTACGAGCAGTACTTC.

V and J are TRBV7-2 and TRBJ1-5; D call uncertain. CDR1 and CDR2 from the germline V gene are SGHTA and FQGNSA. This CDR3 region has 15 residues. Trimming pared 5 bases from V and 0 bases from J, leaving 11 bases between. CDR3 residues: CASSQDGISNQPQHF. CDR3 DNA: TGTGCCAGCAGCCAAGACGGAATTAGCAATCAGCCCCAGCATTTT.

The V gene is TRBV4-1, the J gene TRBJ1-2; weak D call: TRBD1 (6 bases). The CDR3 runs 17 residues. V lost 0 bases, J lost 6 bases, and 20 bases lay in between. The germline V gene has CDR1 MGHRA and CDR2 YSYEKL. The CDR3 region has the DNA TGCGCCAGCAGCCAAGATTGGGGGGGCCGGCCGGTAAATGGCTACACCTTC. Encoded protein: CASSQDWGGRPVNGYTF.

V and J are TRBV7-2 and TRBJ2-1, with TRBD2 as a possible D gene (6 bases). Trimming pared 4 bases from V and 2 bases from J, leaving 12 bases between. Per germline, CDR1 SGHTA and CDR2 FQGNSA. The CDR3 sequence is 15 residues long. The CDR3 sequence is CASSSPGVAYNEQFF. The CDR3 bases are TGTGCCAGCAGCTCCCCGGGGGTGGCCTACAATGAGCAGTTCTTC.

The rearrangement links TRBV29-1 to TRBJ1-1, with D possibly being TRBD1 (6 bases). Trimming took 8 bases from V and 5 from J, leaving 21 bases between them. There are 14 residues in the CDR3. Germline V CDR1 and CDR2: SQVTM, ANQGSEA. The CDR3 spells CSSSGGGDRTEAFF. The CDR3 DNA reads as TGCAGCTCTTCGGGGGGGGGCGATAGAACTGAAGCTTTCTTT.

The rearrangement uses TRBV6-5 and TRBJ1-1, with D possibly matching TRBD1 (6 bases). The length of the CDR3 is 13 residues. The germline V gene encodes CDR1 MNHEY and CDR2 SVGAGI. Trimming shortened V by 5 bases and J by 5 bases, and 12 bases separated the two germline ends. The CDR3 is CASSRGAPTEAFF. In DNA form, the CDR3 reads TGTGCCAGCAGTAGGGGGGCCCCAACTGAAGCTTTCTTT.

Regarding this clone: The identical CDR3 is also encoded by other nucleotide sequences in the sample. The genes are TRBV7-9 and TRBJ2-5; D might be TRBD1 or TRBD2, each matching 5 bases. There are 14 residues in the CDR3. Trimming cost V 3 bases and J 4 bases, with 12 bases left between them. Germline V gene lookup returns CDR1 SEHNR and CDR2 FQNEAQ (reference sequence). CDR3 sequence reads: CASSLGQAGETQYF. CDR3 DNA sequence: TGTGCCAGCAGCTTGGGGCAGGCGGGAGAGACCCAGTACTTC.

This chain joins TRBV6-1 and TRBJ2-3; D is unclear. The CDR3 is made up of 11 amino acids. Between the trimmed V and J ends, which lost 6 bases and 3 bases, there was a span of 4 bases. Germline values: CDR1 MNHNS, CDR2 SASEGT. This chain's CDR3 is CASRGTDTQYF. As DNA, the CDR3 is TGTGCCAGCAGGGGAACAGATACGCAGTATTTT.